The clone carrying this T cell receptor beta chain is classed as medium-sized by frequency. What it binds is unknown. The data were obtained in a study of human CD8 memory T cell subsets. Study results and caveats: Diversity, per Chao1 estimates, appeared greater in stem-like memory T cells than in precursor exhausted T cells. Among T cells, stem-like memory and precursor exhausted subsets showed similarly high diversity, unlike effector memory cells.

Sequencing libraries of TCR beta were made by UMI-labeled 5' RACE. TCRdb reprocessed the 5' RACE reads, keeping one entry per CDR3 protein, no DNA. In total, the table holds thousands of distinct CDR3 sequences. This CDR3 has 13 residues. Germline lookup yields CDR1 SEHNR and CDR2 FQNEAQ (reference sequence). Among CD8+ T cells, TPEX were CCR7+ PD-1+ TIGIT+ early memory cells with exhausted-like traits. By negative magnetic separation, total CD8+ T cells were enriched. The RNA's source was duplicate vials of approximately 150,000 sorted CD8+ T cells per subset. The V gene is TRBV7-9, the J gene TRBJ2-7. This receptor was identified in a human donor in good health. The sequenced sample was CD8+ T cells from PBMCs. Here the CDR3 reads CASSFPAAYEQYF.